This record covers a single T cell receptor beta chain. Its antigen is still unknown. The data are from a study of response to subunit inactivated influenza vaccine. Overall study findings and caveats: Authors suggested that a seasonal influenza vaccination recruits few new T cells each time.

Using its own MiXCR run on the RT-PCR reads, TCRdb lists one record per CDR3 protein. The data hold about 540,000 distinct CDR3 sequences, with roughly 25% observed a single time. CDR3 size: 14 residues. V lost 6 bases to trimming and J lost 2 bases; unmatched junction nucleotides: 6. These data also formed part of another study, on T cells expressing NK-cell markers. From that report: The cDNA for TCR beta came from 5'RACE template switching with UMIs. Several of the experiments relied on an anti-gamma-delta TCR antibody so that only alpha-beta TCR T cells were sorted.

The clonotype comes from a man in his fifties who received an inactivated influenza vaccine. The material sequenced was CD4+ T cells sorted from PBMCs, taken about 12 days after vaccination. The V and J genes are TRBV12-3 or TRBV12-4 and TRBJ2-7; 8 nucleotides align to TRBD1. CDR3 nucleotides: TGTGCCAGCAGATGGGCAGGGGGCCCCTACGAGCAGTACTTC. This sequence encodes CASRWAGGPYEQYF.